What follows are 20 T cell receptor beta chains derived from one specimen sequenced in a study of CD8+CD57+ T cells in acquired aplastic anemia. Template material for TCR beta VDJ and CDR3 profiling consisted of genomic DNA. TCRdb analysed the reads with MiXCR anew, one entry per CDR3 protein. In the table there are about 160,000 distinct CDR3 sequences, around half of which are singletons. Patients sequenced had flow cytometry evidence of CD8+CD57+ cell expansion. The sequenced sample consisted of sorted CD4+, CD8+, or CD8+CD57+ T cells (not recorded which) from PBMCs. The receptors here all came from a human donor with aplastic anemia.

This clonotype was counted many times. V and J are TRBV5-4 and TRBJ2-3; 10 bases match TRBD2. CDR3 length: 13 amino acids. Germline V gene sequence: CDR1 SGHNT, CDR2 YYREEE (reference sequence). V trimming: 8 bases; J trimming: 1 base; junction bases outside the gene matches: 1. The CDR3 nucleotides are TGTGCCAGGGGGACTAGCGGCACAGATACGCAGTATTTT. Its translation is CARGTSGTDTQYF.

The genes are TRBV20-1 and TRBJ1-2, with 9 bases aligning to TRBD1. Looked up from germline, CDR1 is DFQATT and CDR2 is SNEGSKA (reference sequence). The CDR3 length is 12 residues. V lost 5 bases, J lost 7 bases, and 5 bases stayed unmatched. The CDR3: CSARTGVGGYTF. The CDR3 DNA is TGCAGTGCTCGGACAGGGGTTGGTGGCTACACCTTC.

This clonotype was seen ten or more times. The chain links TRBV20-1 to TRBJ2-7; a weak D match, TRBD2 (5 bases). From germline, CDR1 is DFQATT and CDR2 SNEGSKA (reference sequence). V was trimmed by 6 bases and J by 5 bases, leaving 11 bases between them. The CDR3 has 11 amino acids. CDR3: CSAPRGNEQYV. CDR3 DNA sequence: TGCAGTGCCCCCCGAGGGAACGAGCAGTACGTC.

The genes are TRBV15 and TRBJ2-7, with D perhaps TRBD2 (5 bases). This CDR3 spans 13 amino acids. The germline V and J ends were trimmed by 5 bases and 7 bases, with 15 bases remaining between them. Germline CDR1 reads LNHNV; CDR2 reads YYDKDF (reference sequence). CDR3 DNA: TGTGCCACCAGCGGGAGACCCTACAATGAGCAGTACGTC. It specifies CATSGRPYNEQYV.

The V gene is TRBV30, the J gene TRBJ1-6; D not certain. The CDR3 length is 13 residues. V shed 4 bases and J shed 4 bases, with 8 bases lying between them. CDR1 GTSNPN and CDR2 SVGIG come from the germline V gene (reference sequence). CDR3 bases: TGTGCCTGGACGCAGGATTATAATTCACCCCTCCACTTT. It translates to CAWTQDYNSPLHF.

This clonotype was counted at least ten times. This sequence joins TRBV6-1 and TRBJ1-5; D might be TRBD1 (6 bases). The CDR3 is made up of 14 amino acids. Trimming removed 5 bases from V and 4 bases from J, with 12 bases in between. Germline V lookup: CDR1 MNHNS, CDR2 SASEGT. CDR3 bases: TGTGCCAGCAGTCCCGGGACATCGAATCAGCCCCAGCATTTT. Translating it yields CASSPGTSNQPQHF.

The rearrangement uses TRBV19 and TRBJ1-1; D remains ambiguous. CDR1 and CDR2 from the germline V gene are LNHDA and SQIVND (reference sequence). The V gene lost 8 bases and the J gene lost 2 bases, with 9 bases spanning the gap. The CDR3 runs 12 residues. The CDR3 DNA reads as TGTGCCAGTCGGATGCCTAACACTGAAGCTTTCTTT. The encoded protein is CASRMPNTEAFF. Filled out from reference TRBV19 and TRBJ1-1, the complete variable domain reads DGGITQSPKYLFRKEGQNVTLSCEQNLNHDAMYWYRQDPGQGLRLIYYSQIVNDFQKGDIAEGYSVSREKKESFPLTVTSAQKNPTAFYLCASRMPNTEAFFGQGTRLTVV.

This clonotype has at least ten counts. The V call is TRBV20-1, the J call TRBJ2-1; 7 bases are a match to TRBD2. CDR3 size: 15 residues. Germline lookup yields CDR1 DFQATT and CDR2 SNEGSKA (reference sequence). Trimming removed 1 base from V and 5 bases from J; junction bases left unmatched: 8. As DNA, the CDR3 is TGCAGTGCTAGAGTTAGCCTAGCGGCTGACAATGAGCAGTTCTTC. Translation: CSARVSLAADNEQFF.

This sequence joins TRBV12-3 or TRBV12-4 and TRBJ1-4, with D hard to call. The CDR3 loop spans 14 amino acids. Trimming left V 7 bases short and J 4 bases short, with 13 bases between. CDR3 protein: CASTTRQVNEKLFF. The CDR3 DNA sequence: TGTGCCAGCACCACTAGGCAGGTTAATGAAAAACTGTTTTTT.

On this clonotype itself: This may be a read error: a much more frequent sequence differs by one nucleotide. The chain recombines TRBV6-4 with TRBJ2-1, with TRBD2 matching over 9 bases. The ends lost 10 bases at V and 6 bases at J; junction bases unmatched: 10. The germline V gene has CDR1 MRHNA and CDR2 SNTAGT. The CDR3 spans 14 residues. The DNA for the CDR3 is TGTGCCACCAGCCGTCTAGCGGGAATCAATGAGCAGTTCTTC. This codes for CATSRLAGINEQFF.

DNA of the CDR3: TGTGCCAGCAGCCCCGTTGGGGGGCCGTACAATGAGCAGTTCTTC. Translating it yields CASSPVGGPYNEQFF. This rearrangement joins TRBV6-5 to TRBJ2-1; perhaps D is TRBD1 or TRBD2 (6 bases each). Trimming stripped 6 bases from V and 4 bases from J, with 16 bases between. The CDR3 has 15 residues. Looked up from germline, CDR1 is MNHEY and CDR2 is SVGAGI.

Ten or more counts support this clonotype. The gene calls are TRBV10-3 and TRBJ1-2; D is uncertain. In germline, CDR1 is ENHRY, CDR2 SYGVKD. This CDR3 is built from 14 residues. V was shortened by 0 bases and J by 7 bases, with 12 bases between the two germline ends. The CDR3 loop reads CAISESGSHGGYTF. CDR3 bases: TGTGCCATCAGTGAGTCAGGGTCCCATGGTGGCTACACCTTC.

This clonotype was detected only once. The chain joins TRBV5-6 to TRBJ2-2; D possibly corresponds to TRBD2 (6 bases). V dropped 0 bases and J dropped 1 base, with 7 bases sitting between them. Per the germline V gene, CDR1 is SGHDT and CDR2 is YYEEEE. The CDR3 length is 15 residues. The CDR3 reads CASSLVGGNTGELFF. The CDR3 coding sequence is TGTGCCAGCAGCTTGGTGGGGGGGAACACCGGGGAGCTGTTTTTT. Variable domain in full (rest from reference TRBV5-6 and TRBJ2-2): DAGVTQSPTHLIKTRGQQVTLRCSPKSGHDTVSWYQQALGQGPQFIFQYYEEEERQRGNFPDRFSGHQFPNYSSELNVNALLLGDSALYLCASSLVGGNTGELFFGEGSRLTVL.

This clonotype occurred once. The rearrangement uses TRBV2 and TRBJ2-2, with 7 nucleotides matching TRBD1. The CDR3 consists of 14 residues. Trimming at V came to 7 bases and at J to 6 bases, leaving 8 bases not matched to a gene. Germline-derived CDR1 and CDR2 are SNHLY and FYNNEI. CDR3 sequence reads: CASKRTGDSGELFF. The CDR3 DNA reads as TGTGCCAGCAAGCGTACAGGGGATTCCGGGGAGCTGTTTTTT.

This chain connects TRBV10-3 to TRBJ2-2; D not resolved. V lost 8 bases and J 1 base, leaving 8 bases between the germline ends. Germline V gene lookup returns CDR1 ENHRY and CDR2 SYGVKD. The CDR3 sequence is 13 residues long. CDR3 bases: TGTGCCATCGCGGCCCAGAACACCGGGGAGCTGTTTTTT. Translation gives CAIAAQNTGELFF.

About this clonotype itself: One end of the junction varies from germline; a read error may be responsible. This sequence joins TRBV7-7 and TRBJ1-1, with 8 bases identical to TRBD1. Looked up from germline, CDR1 is SSHAT and CDR2 is FNYEAQ (reference sequence). The CDR3 is 14 amino acids. CDR3 DNA sequence: TGTGCTAGCAGCTTAGCTACAGGGGGCACTGAAGCTTTCTTT. This encodes CASSLATGGTEAFF.

In its sample, this clonotype was seen many times. V and J are TRBV9 and TRBJ1-1; D is undetermined. The CDR3 contains 12 residues. The V gene lost 4 bases and the J gene lost 4 bases, with 8 bases spanning the gap. Germline V gene data show CDR1 as SGDLS and CDR2 as YYNGEE. The CDR3 DNA follows: TGTGCCAGCAGCCCAGAGGGCACTGAAGCTTTCTTT. It codes for CASSPEGTEAFF.

Concerning this clonotype itself: A much larger clone is a single base away; this may be a read error. The CDR3: CASSPTGVYFADTGELFF. CDR3 sequence (DNA): TGCGCCAGCTCCCCAACAGGGGTATACTTCGCGGACACCGGGGAGCTGTTTTTT. V and J are TRBV5-1 and TRBJ2-2; 7 bases align to TRBD1. From germline, CDR1 is SGHRS and CDR2 YFSETQ. CDR3 size: 18 residues. V dropped 7 bases and J dropped 3; count of bases not matched to a gene: 18. The full variable domain, completed using reference TRBV5-1 and TRBJ2-2, is KAGVTQTPRYLIKTRGQQVTLSCSPISGHRSVSWYQQTPGQGLQFLFEYFSETQRNKGNFPGRFSGRQFSNSRSEMNVSTLELGDSALYLCASSPTGVYFADTGELFFGEGSRLTVL.

V usage is TRBV24-1 and J usage is TRBJ2-1, with D possibly being TRBD1 or TRBD2 (5 bases each). Germline V lookup: CDR1 KGHDR, CDR2 SFDVKD. V was cut by 1 base and J by 7 bases, with 13 bases left in between. The CDR3 has 15 residues. The CDR3 sequence is CATSDLEGPGNEQFF. The CDR3 region has the DNA TGTGCCACCAGTGATTTAGAGGGACCGGGGAATGAGCAGTTCTTC.

This clonotype showed up many times. The chain has TRBV6-1 and TRBJ1-2; no clear D gene. The germline CDR1 and CDR2 sequences are MNHNS and SASEGT. Trimming left V 8 bases short and J 0 bases short, with 4 bases between. The CDR3 runs to 11 residues. CDR3 DNA: TGTGCCAGCCAGTCTAACTATGGCTACACCTTC. Its translation is CASQSNYGYTF.